The rows below give T cell receptor beta chains drawn from one sample of a study of blood T cell repertoires in COVID-19. Assay: immunoSEQ multiplex PCR; the TCRdb copy retains only in-frame clones and omits some. The table records roughly 84,000 clones, around four fifths of them present only once. Specimen: peripheral blood. The receptor set was obtained from a man older than 75 with active or convalescent COVID-19. CDR3s leave out the opening cysteine and the closing phenylalanine or tryptophan.

j_call v_call cdr3_aa
TRBJ1-5 TRBV6-5 ASSRDRGGNQPQH
TRBJ2-2 TRBV5-8 ASSLAMGQGVNTGELF
TRBJ2-5 TRBV28 ASSSGTVQETQY
TRBJ1-2 TRBV28 ASRPDTSRSYT
TRBJ2-5 TRBV27 ASSSSLETQY
TRBJ2-2 TRBV11-3 ASSLYRGGIGTTGELF
TRBJ1-4 TRBV4-1 ASSQFGGRIFSNSNEKLF
TRBJ1-4 TRBV30 AWSLGAGEKLF
TRBJ1-2 TRBV27 ASSFTGDYGYT
TRBJ2-5 TRBV5-6 ASSTPRNQETQY
TRBJ2-5 TRBV10-3 AISEGAGQETQY
TRBJ1-1 TRBV6-1 ASSEMSPEAF
TRBJ2-1 TRBV7-9 ASSLASGGAGEQF
TRBJ1-2 TRBV19 ASSMRGFNYGYT